Listed below are T cell receptor beta chains from one sample, sequenced in a study of blood T cell repertoires in COVID-19. Libraries were prepared by immunoSEQ multiplex PCR; TCRdb keeps only in-frame clonotypes and omits some of them. The sample carries around 230,000 clones, more than 80% recorded once. The sample consisted of peripheral blood. The source of these receptors is a young man who had recovered from COVID-19. Each CDR3 is given with its conserved first and last residue.

v_call cdr3_aa
TRBV5-1 CASSLPGGAEAFF
TRBV30 CAWSVGGGADTQYF
TRBV5-4 CASSLWVGRDTDTQYF
TRBV5-1 CASNLYGTGNYGYTF
TRBV29-1 CSANVGQAEEAFF
TRBV6-5 CASSYSGGGADGYTF
TRBV27 CASSLSGTRTGELFF
TRBV11-3 CASSLGGGAGNEQFF
TRBV5-1 CASSFALAGGGNEQFF
TRBV6-2/TRBV6-3 CASSYQGPEKLFF
TRBV4-3 CASSQDLGRGNNQPQHF
TRBV5-1 CASSAEMDTQYF
TRBV3-1/TRBV3-2 CASSQGRQGRDQYF
TRBV25-1 CASSEYRGPETQYF
TRBV11-3 CASSLANNEQFF
TRBV27 CASTRRQANLNSPLHF